Shown below are 32 T cell receptor beta chains from a single sample sequenced in a study of early T cells in non-severe SARS-CoV-2 infection. From the 5' RACE reads, TCRdb called clonotypes with MiXCR, one entry per CDR3 protein. The data contain about 39,000 distinct CDR3 sequences, 5.5% to 7% of them seen just once; the ten biggest clones take up 4.4%. The input for sequencing was whole blood, taken at baseline. The origin of the receptors is an adult who was a healthcare worker with PCR-confirmed SARS-CoV-2 infection or an uninfected control (not recorded which).

This clonotype has ten or more counts. J is TRBJ2-7 and V is TRBV12-3 or TRBV12-4; TRBD1 agrees at 7 bases. V dropped 10 bases and J dropped 5; count of bases not matched to a gene: 8. The CDR3 spans 12 residues. CDR3 coding DNA: TGTGCCACCCGACAGGGCATTAACGAGCAGTACTTC. This translates into CATRQGINEQYF.

In its sample, this clonotype was seen many times. This chain links TRBV6-4 with TRBJ2-1, with 9 nucleotides matching TRBD2. The J segment lost 15 bases and the V segment lost 3 bases, leaving 15 bases of the junction unmatched. This CDR3 is 15 amino acids long. CDR1 and CDR2 (germline): MRHNA, SNTAGT. CDR3 amino acids: CASSEKGGSGSLRFF. The DNA for the CDR3 is TGTGCCAGCAGTGAGAAAGGTGGTAGCGGGAGTCTGCGGTTCTTC.

This clonotype has at least ten counts. The V and J genes are TRBV4-1 and TRBJ1-1, with D possibly matching TRBD1 (5 bases). Trimming stripped 3 bases from V and 0 bases from J, with 17 bases between. The CDR3 length is 17 residues. Germline V CDR1 and CDR2: MGHRA, YSYEKL. The CDR3: CASSHRTMTVMNTEAFF. The CDR3 DNA reads as TGCGCCAGCAGCCACCGCACCATGACAGTTATGAACACTGAAGCTTTCTTT.

In its sample, this clonotype was seen many times. The rearrangement uses TRBV6-5 and TRBJ2-3; 7 positions agree with TRBD2. CDR1 is MNHEY, CDR2 SVGAGI, per germline. Losses at the gene ends were 0 bases for V and 3 bases for J; bases not matched to a gene: 9. The CDR3 is 17 residues long. CDR3 nucleotide sequence: TGTGCCAGCAGTTACTCGGTGGCGGGAGCGGGAACAGATACGCAGTATTTT. As protein: CASSYSVAGAGTDTQYF.

This clonotype was seen at least ten times. The V call is TRBV20-1, the J call TRBJ2-3, with D perhaps TRBD2 (6 bases). Per the germline V gene, CDR1 is DFQATT and CDR2 is SNEGSKA (reference sequence). Trimming took off 5 bases at V and 6 bases at J, with 15 bases between the two ends. The CDR3 has 13 amino acids. The CDR3 DNA reads TGCAGTGCTTGGGGGGTTCAGGAGGATACGCAGTATTTT. Its protein product is CSAWGVQEDTQYF.

Ten or more counts support this clonotype. The chain employs TRBV6-5 and TRBJ1-1; 7 nucleotides match TRBD1. The CDR3 is 14 residues long. Germline lookup yields CDR1 MNHEY and CDR2 SVGAGI. Germline trimming cut 4 bases from V and 10 bases from J; bases unmatched to any gene: 12. CDR3 loop: CASSLWMGQQVAFF. The CDR3 region has the DNA TGTGCCAGCAGTTTATGGATGGGACAGCAAGTAGCTTTCTTT.

This clonotype was seen a few times. The chain uses TRBV29-1 and TRBJ2-5; D gene ambiguous. The V and J ends lost 6 bases and 6 bases respectively, with 14 bases between them. Germline lookup yields CDR1 SQVTM and CDR2 ANQGSEA. This CDR3 spans 12 amino acids. CDR3: CSVIQDIQTQYF. The CDR3 nucleotides read TGCAGCGTAATCCAGGATATACAGACCCAGTACTTC.

This clonotype was recorded at least ten times. This chain links TRBV6-5 with TRBJ2-1; a possible D gene is TRBD1 (5 bases). This CDR3 region has 13 residues. The ends were cut back, 6 bases at V and 9 bases at J, with 15 bases in the middle. Germline CDR1 and CDR2: MNHEY and SVGAGI. CDR3 sequence reads: CASSRPQGVEQFF. CDR3 sequence (DNA): TGTGCCAGCAGCCGACCCCAGGGCGTTGAGCAGTTCTTC.

This clonotype was recorded at least ten times. The V call is TRBV2, the J call TRBJ2-1; D is undetermined. Germline CDR1 and CDR2: SNHLY and FYNNEI. The CDR3 has 11 residues. V lost 10 bases and J 3 bases, leaving 7 bases between the germline ends. CDR3 nucleotides: TGTGCCACCTCTGACTACAATGAGCAGTTCTTC. It encodes CATSDYNEQFF.

The chain joins TRBV7-2 to TRBJ1-1, with 8 bases matching TRBD1. The CDR3 is 16 amino acids. Trimming at V came to 2 bases and at J to 5 bases, leaving 10 bases not matched to a gene. The germline V gene encodes CDR1 SGHTA and CDR2 FQGNSA. CDR3 DNA sequence: TGTGCCAGCAGCTTAAAGTCCCGATACAGGGGGACTGAAGCTTTCTTT. Translation gives CASSLKSRYRGTEAFF.

This clonotype was detected many times. The chain employs TRBV6-2 or TRBV6-3 and TRBJ2-7; either TRBD1 or TRBD2 may supply D (5 bases each). V lost 4 bases and J lost 2, with 15 bases in between. The CDR3 is made up of 15 amino acids. Germline V lookup: CDR1 MNHEY, CDR2 SVGEGT. CDR3 sequence reads: CASSFPRGQAYEQYF. As DNA, the CDR3 is TGTGCCAGCAGTTTCCCGAGGGGCCAGGCCTACGAGCAGTACTTC.

This clonotype was recorded at least ten times. The CDR3 bases are TGTGCCTGGAGTTCCGGGACAGCCTACGAGCAGTACTTC. It translates to CAWSSGTAYEQYF. The rearrangement joins TRBV30 to TRBJ2-7; 7 bases align to TRBD1. Per the germline V gene, CDR1 is GTSNPN and CDR2 is SVGIG (reference sequence). The CDR3 length is 13 residues. V was pared by 2 bases and J by 2 bases, with 3 bases of the junction left unmatched.

This clonotype was seen repeatedly, ten times or more. The genes are TRBV5-1 and TRBJ2-5, with D maybe TRBD2 (5 bases). The V gene lost 4 bases and the J gene lost 5 bases, with 12 bases spanning the gap. The CDR3 is made up of 13 amino acids. CDR1 SGHRS and CDR2 YFSETQ come from the germline V gene. CDR3 residues: CASSVGLGETQYF. In nucleotides, the CDR3 is TGCGCCAGCAGCGTTGGACTGGGGGAGACCCAGTACTTC.

This clonotype has ten or more counts. The chain employs TRBV12-5 and TRBJ1-3; 8 bases align to TRBD1. The CDR3 covers 14 residues. Germline trimming cut 6 bases from V and 3 bases from J; bases unmatched to any gene: 4. Germline V lookup: CDR1 LGHNT, CDR2 FRNRAP. CDR3 residues: CASGVTGGGNTIYF. DNA for the CDR3: TGTGCTAGTGGCGTAACAGGGGGTGGAAACACCATATATTTT.

This clonotype was counted at least ten times. The CDR3 region has the DNA TGTGCCAGCAGCCAATTACAGGGAGCGAACACCGGGGAGCTGTTTTTT. It yields the protein CASSQLQGANTGELFF. The chain combines TRBV4-2 with TRBJ2-2, with a tentative D call TRBD1 (6 bases). V lost 2 bases and J lost 0, with 10 bases in between. Per the germline V gene, CDR1 is LGHNA and CDR2 is YNFKEQ. This CDR3 is built from 16 residues.

This clonotype was picked up many times. This chain connects TRBV20-1 to TRBJ2-3; D unresolved. The CDR3 sequence is 11 residues long. CDR1 and CDR2 from the germline V gene are DFQATT and SNEGSKA (reference sequence). V was trimmed by 1 base and J by 14 bases, leaving 13 bases between them. This chain's CDR3 is CSARGPSAGYF. In DNA form, the CDR3 reads TGCAGTGCTAGAGGGCCATCAGCCGGGTATTTT.

There are many counts of this clonotype. At one of its ends the junction is not consistent with the germline gene, which may arise from a read error. The J gene is TRBJ2-3, the V gene TRBV7-9, with a weak D call TRBD2 (6 bases). The CDR3 length is 15 residues. Germline V CDR1 and CDR2: SEHNR, FQNEAQ (reference sequence). CDR3: CASSFGRGSRDTQYF. CDR3 DNA: TGTGCCAGCAGCTTTGGACGGGGGAGCAGAGATACGCAGTATTTT.

In its sample, this clonotype was seen many times. This chain uses TRBV7-2 with TRBJ2-5; TRBD2 matches 10 bases. Germline-derived CDR1 and CDR2 are SGHTA and FQGNSA. The CDR3 has 18 amino acids. V gave up 2 bases and J gave up 1 base; unmatched junction bases: 10. For the CDR3, the DNA is TGTGCCAGCAGCTTACTAGCGGGAGAGGGGGCAGCCCAAGAGACCCAGTACTTC. This encodes CASSLLAGEGAAQETQYF.

This clonotype was found many times. This chain connects TRBV13 to TRBJ2-2; D perhaps matches TRBD1 (5 bases). Trimming took 7 bases from V and 7 from J, leaving 10 bases between them. This CDR3 has 12 amino acids. Germline V gene sequence: CDR1 PRHDT, CDR2 FYEKMQ (reference sequence). The CDR3 sequence: CASNQGIGELFF. For the CDR3, the DNA is TGTGCCAGCAATCAGGGCATCGGGGAGCTGTTTTTT. The full variable domain, rest sourced from reference TRBV13 and TRBJ2-2, is AAGVIQSPRHLIKEKRETATLKCYPIPRHDTVYWYQQGPGQDPQFLISFYEKMQSDKGSIPDRFSAQQFSDYHSELNMSSLELGDSALYFCASNQGIGELFFGEGSRLTVL.

This clonotype was seen ten or more times. The DNA is omitted, as the CDR3 cannot be located on it reliably, and the CDR3 follows TCRdb's listing. The chain couples TRBV6-5 to TRBJ2-1; the DNA was not used to check the table's D call, TRBD1. Germline values: CDR1 MNHEY, CDR2 SVGAGI. The CDR3 region is 16 residues in length, termini included. This CDR3 is CASSRRAGTGWNEQFF.

This clonotype appeared a few times. In DNA, the CDR3 is TGTGCCAGCTCACCACCGGGAGGAGGGACGAAAGCTTTCTTT. This translates into CASSPPGGGTKAFF. This chain connects TRBV18 to TRBJ1-1; perhaps TRBD1 as D (5 bases). CDR1 KGHSH and CDR2 LQKENI come from the germline V gene. The CDR3 extends over 14 amino acids. V lost 0 bases to trimming and J lost 9 bases, with 14 bases between them. Using reference TRBV18 and TRBJ1-1 for the parts outside the CDR3, the full variable domain is NAGVMQNPRHLVRRRGQEARLRCSPMKGHSHVYWYRQLPEEGLKFMVYLQKENIIDESGMPKERFSAEFPKEGPSILRIQQVVRGDSAAYFCASSPPGGGTKAFFGQGTRLTVV.

This clonotype was observed many times. This rearrangement joins TRBV6-5 to TRBJ2-2, with D tentatively TRBD1 (6 bases). Germline values: CDR1 MNHEY, CDR2 SVGAGI. The V end lost 6 bases, the J end lost 4 bases, and 21 bases lay between the germline ends. The CDR3 is made up of 17 amino acids. CDR3 sequence reads: CASRPNRVASSTGELFF. Written as DNA, the CDR3 is TGTGCCAGCAGGCCTAACAGGGTGGCTTCCTCCACCGGGGAGCTGTTTTTT.

This clonotype was seen repeatedly, ten times or more. The CDR3, as DNA: TGCGCCAGCAGTGATCTGGGGTCACCCCTCCACTTT. The encoded protein is CASSDLGSPLHF. V and J are TRBV10-1 and TRBJ1-6, with unresolved D. V was pared by 3 bases and J by 10 bases, with 7 bases between. This CDR3 is built from 12 residues. Germline CDR1 WNHNN, CDR2 SYGVQD (reference sequence).

The genes are TRBV11-2 and TRBJ2-7, with D possibly matching TRBD1 (6 bases). V lost 5 bases, J lost 0 bases, and 14 bases lay in between. The CDR3 has 15 residues. Germline-derived CDR1 and CDR2 are SGHAT and FQNNGV. The CDR3 loop reads CASSPLRDTSYEQYF. The CDR3 bases are TGTGCCAGCAGCCCTCTCCGGGACACCTCCTACGAGCAGTACTTC.

This clonotype was found many times. The V and J genes are TRBV20-1 and TRBJ2-5, with a tentative D call TRBD2 (5 bases). V was pared by 5 bases and J by 1 base, with 11 bases between. The CDR3 loop spans 13 amino acids. Per germline, CDR1 DFQATT and CDR2 SNEGSKA (reference sequence). The CDR3 sequence: CSARRGTQETQYF. Written as DNA, the CDR3 is TGCAGTGCTCGTCGGGGAACCCAAGAGACCCAGTACTTC.

At least ten counts were recorded for this clonotype. The rearrangement joins TRBV6-2 or TRBV6-3 to TRBJ2-1; tentative D call: TRBD2 (5 bases). The germline V gene has CDR1 MNHEY and CDR2 SVGEGT. This CDR3 region has 14 residues. Trimming shortened V by 6 bases and J by 8 bases, and 17 bases separated the two germline ends. The CDR3 here is CASSPYGLQDEQFF. CDR3 DNA sequence: TGTGCCAGCAGCCCCTACGGACTCCAGGATGAGCAGTTCTTC.

This clonotype was counted many times. The J gene is TRBJ1-2, the V gene TRBV29-1, with 7 bases lining up with TRBD1. Trimming removed 3 bases from V and 6 bases from J; junction bases left unmatched: 7. Germline CDR1 is SQVTM and CDR2 is ANQGSEA. The CDR3 is 13 residues long. DNA of the CDR3: TGCAGCGTTGATTCGGTAGGGGGCAATGGCTACACCTTC. Protein: CSVDSVGGNGYTF.

In its sample, this clonotype was seen many times. CDR3 DNA: TGTGCCAGCAGACCCGTCGGGGTTCGGTGGGGCTACACCTTC. This sequence encodes CASRPVGVRWGYTF. V gene TRBV2 combines with J gene TRBJ1-2; D uncertain. Trimming pared 6 bases from V and 8 bases from J, leaving 19 bases between. Germline CDR1 and CDR2: SNHLY and FYNNEI. The CDR3 sequence is 14 residues long.

This clonotype showed up many times. This chain uses TRBV7-2 with TRBJ1-3, with D unresolved. Germline V gene data show CDR1 as SGHTA and CDR2 as FQGNSA. V lost 5 bases to trimming and J lost 4 bases, with 15 bases between them. CDR3 size: 15 residues. This CDR3 reads CASSPISGNGNTIYF. CDR3 DNA sequence: TGTGCCAGCAGCCCTATTTCGGGGAACGGAAACACCATATATTTT.

This clonotype was seen at least ten times. The rearrangement uses TRBV20-1 and TRBJ2-5; tentatively, D is TRBD1 (6 bases). The CDR3 has 14 residues. Trimming stripped 6 bases from V and 5 bases from J, with 19 bases between. Germline V gene lookup returns CDR1 DFQATT and CDR2 SNEGSKA (reference sequence). CDR3 in DNA: TGCAGTGCCACCCGGGACATAACGGGGGAGACCCAGTACTTC. This gives the protein CSATRDITGETQYF.

This clonotype was observed at least ten times. V usage is TRBV4-3 and J usage is TRBJ1-3, with D tentatively TRBD1 (5 bases). The germline gives CDR1 LGHNA, CDR2 YSLEER. This CDR3 region has 16 residues. The germline V and J ends were trimmed by 0 bases and 2 bases, with 11 bases remaining between them. In DNA form, the CDR3 reads TGCGCCAGCAGCCAAGATAAACAGGATGCTGGAAACACCATATATTTT. It codes for CASSQDKQDAGNTIYF.

In its sample, this clonotype was seen many times. The J gene is TRBJ2-2, the V gene TRBV12-3 or TRBV12-4; D gene ambiguous. The CDR3 sequence is 15 residues long. The V end was cut by 3 bases, the J end by 0 bases, with 8 bases between. In nucleotides, the CDR3 is TGTGCCAGCAGTTTTCCCGGGCCGAACACCGGGGAGCTGTTTTTT. Amino acid sequence: CASSFPGPNTGELFF.